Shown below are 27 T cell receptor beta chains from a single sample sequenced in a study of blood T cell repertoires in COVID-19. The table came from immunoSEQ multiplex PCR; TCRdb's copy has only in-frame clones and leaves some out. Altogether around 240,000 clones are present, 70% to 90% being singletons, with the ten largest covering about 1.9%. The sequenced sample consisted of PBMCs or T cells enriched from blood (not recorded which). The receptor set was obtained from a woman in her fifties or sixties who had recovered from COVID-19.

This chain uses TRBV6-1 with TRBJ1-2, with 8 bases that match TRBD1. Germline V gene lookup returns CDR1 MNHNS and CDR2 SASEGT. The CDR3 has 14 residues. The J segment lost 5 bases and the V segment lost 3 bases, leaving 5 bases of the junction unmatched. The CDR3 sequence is CASSEDRENYGYTF. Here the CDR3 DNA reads TGTGCCAGCAGTGAGGACAGGGAAAATTATGGCTACACCTTC.

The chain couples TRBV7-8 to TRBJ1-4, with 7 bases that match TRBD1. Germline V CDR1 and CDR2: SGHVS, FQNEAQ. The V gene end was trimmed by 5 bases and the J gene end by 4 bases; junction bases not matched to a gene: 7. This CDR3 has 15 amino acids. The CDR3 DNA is TGTGCCAGCAGCAGACGCCGGGACAGTAATGAAAAACTGTTTTTT. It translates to CASSRRRDSNEKLFF. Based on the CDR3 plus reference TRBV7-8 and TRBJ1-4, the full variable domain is GAGVSQSPRYKVAKRGQDVALRCDPISGHVSLFWYQQALGQGPEFLTYFQNEAQLDKSGLPSDRFFAERPEGSVSTLKIQRTQQEDSAVYLCASSRRRDSNEKLFFGSGTQLSVL.

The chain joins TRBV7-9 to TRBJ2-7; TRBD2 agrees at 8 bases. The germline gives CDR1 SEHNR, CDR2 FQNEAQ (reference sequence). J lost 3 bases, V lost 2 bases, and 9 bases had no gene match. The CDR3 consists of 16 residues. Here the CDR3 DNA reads TGTGCCAGCAGCTTACCGAGCGGGAGTGAGATCTACGAGCAGTACTTC. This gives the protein CASSLPSGSEIYEQYF.

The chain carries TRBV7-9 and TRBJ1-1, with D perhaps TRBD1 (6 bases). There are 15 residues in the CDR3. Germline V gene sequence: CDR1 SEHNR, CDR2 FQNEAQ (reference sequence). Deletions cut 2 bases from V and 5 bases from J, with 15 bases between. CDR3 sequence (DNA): TGTGCCAGCAGCTTAAGTGGGGGCCTTGGGACTGAAGCTTTCTTT. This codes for CASSLSGGLGTEAFF.

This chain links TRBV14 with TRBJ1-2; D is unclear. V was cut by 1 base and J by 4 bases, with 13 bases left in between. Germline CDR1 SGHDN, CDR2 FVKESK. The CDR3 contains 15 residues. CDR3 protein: CASSQVTPGFYGYTF. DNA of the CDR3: TGTGCCAGCAGCCAAGTTACCCCGGGTTTCTATGGCTACACCTTC.

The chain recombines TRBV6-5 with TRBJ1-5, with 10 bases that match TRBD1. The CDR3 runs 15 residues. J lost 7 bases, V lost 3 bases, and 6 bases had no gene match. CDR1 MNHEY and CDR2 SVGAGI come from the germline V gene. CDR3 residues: CASSYWTGGGQPQHF. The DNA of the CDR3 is TGTGCCAGCAGTTATTGGACAGGGGGTGGCCAGCCCCAGCATTTT.

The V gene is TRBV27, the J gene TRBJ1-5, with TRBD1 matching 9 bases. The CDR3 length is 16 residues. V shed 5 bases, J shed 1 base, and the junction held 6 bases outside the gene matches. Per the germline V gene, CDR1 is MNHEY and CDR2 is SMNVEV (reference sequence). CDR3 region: CASSPRTGVSNQPQHF. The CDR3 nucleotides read TGTGCCAGCAGTCCGAGGACAGGGGTGAGCAATCAGCCCCAGCATTTT.

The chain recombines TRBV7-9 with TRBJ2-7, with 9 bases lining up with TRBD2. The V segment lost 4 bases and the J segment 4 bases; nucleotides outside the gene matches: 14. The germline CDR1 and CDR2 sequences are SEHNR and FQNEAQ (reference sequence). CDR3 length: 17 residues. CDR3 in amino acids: CASSSPRGAGGQYEQYF. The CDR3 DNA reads TGTGCCAGCAGCTCGCCGAGAGGAGCGGGAGGCCAATACGAGCAGTACTTC.

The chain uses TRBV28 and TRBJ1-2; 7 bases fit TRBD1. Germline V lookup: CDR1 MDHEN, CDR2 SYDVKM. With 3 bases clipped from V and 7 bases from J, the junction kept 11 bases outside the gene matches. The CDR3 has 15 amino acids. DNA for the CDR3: TGTGCCAGCAGTTTGGTTGAACGAGCAGGGGGTGGCTACACCTTC. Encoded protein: CASSLVERAGGGYTF.

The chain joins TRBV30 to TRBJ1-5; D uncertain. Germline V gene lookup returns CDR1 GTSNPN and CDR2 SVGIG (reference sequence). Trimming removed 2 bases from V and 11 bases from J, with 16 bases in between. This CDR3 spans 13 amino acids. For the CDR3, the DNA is TGTGCCTGGAGTCAGGCCAGTTGGGGAGCCCAGCATTTT. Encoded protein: CAWSQASWGAQHF.

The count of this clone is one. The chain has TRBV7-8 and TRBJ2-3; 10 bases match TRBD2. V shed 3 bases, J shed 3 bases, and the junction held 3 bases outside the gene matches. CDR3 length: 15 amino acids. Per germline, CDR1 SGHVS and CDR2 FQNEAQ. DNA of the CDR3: TGTGCCAGCAGCTTCACACTAGCGGGAACAGATACGCAGTATTTT. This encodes CASSFTLAGTDTQYF.

The CDR3 sequence: CASKRSPGGSYGYTF. CDR3 nucleotides: TGTGCCAGCAAGAGGTCCCCGGGGGGGAGCTATGGCTACACCTTC. The chain couples TRBV28 to TRBJ1-2; D is possibly TRBD1 (5 bases). Deletions cut 7 bases from V and 4 bases from J, with 19 bases between. Germline-derived CDR1 and CDR2 are MDHEN and SYDVKM. The CDR3 loop spans 15 amino acids.

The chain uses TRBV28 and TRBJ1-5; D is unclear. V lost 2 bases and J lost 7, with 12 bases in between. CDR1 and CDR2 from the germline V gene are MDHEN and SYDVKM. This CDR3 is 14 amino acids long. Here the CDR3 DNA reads TGTGCCAGCAGTTTACGCGGAGAGGAACAGCCCCAGCATTTT. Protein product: CASSLRGEEQPQHF.

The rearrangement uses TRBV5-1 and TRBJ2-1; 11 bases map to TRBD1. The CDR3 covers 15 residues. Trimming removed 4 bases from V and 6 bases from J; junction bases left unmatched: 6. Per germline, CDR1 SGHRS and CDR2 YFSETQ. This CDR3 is CASSPGTGGINEQFF. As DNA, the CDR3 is TGCGCCAGCAGCCCCGGGACAGGGGGAATCAATGAGCAGTTCTTC.

CDR3 amino acids: CASSHAPTSGREQYF. CDR3 coding DNA: TGTGCCAGCAGCCATGCCCCGACTAGCGGGCGCGAGCAGTACTTC. V is TRBV28 and J is TRBJ2-7; 10 nucleotides line up with TRBD2. The CDR3 runs 15 residues. The germline V gene encodes CDR1 MDHEN and CDR2 SYDVKM. With 6 bases clipped from V and 6 bases from J, the junction kept 11 bases outside the gene matches.

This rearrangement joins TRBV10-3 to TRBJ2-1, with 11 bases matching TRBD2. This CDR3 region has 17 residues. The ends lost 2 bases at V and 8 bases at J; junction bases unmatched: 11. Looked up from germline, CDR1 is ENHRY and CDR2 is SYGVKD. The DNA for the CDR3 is TGTGCCATCAGTGAGCCGGAAACTAGCGGGAGTAGGTATGAGCAGTTCTTC. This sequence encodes CAISEPETSGSRYEQFF.

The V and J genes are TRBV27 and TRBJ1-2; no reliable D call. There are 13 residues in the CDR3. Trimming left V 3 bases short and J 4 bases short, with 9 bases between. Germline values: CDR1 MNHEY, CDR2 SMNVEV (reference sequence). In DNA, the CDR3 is TGTGCCAGCAGTTTCGGAGGATTCTATGGCTACACCTTC. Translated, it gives CASSFGGFYGYTF.

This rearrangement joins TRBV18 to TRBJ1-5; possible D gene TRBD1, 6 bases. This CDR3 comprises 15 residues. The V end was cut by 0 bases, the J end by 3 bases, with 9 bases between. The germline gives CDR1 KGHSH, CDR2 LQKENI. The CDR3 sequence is CASSPPRGDNQPQHF. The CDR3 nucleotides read TGTGCCAGCTCACCACCCAGGGGTGACAATCAGCCCCAGCATTTT. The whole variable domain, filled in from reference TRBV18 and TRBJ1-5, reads NAGVMQNPRHLVRRRGQEARLRCSPMKGHSHVYWYRQLPEEGLKFMVYLQKENIIDESGMPKERFSAEFPKEGPSILRIQQVVRGDSAAYFCASSPPRGDNQPQHFGDGTRLSIL.

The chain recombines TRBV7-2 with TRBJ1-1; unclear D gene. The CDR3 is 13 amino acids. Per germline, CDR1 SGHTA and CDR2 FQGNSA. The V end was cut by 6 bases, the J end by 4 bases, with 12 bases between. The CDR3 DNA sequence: TGTGCCAGCAGACCCGCAGACTCCACTGAAGCTTTCTTT. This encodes CASRPADSTEAFF.

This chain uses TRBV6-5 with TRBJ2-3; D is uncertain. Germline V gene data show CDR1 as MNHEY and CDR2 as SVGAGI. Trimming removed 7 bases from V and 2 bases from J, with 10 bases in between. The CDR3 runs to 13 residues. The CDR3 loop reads CASNWYITDTQYF. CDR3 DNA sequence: TGTGCCAGCAATTGGTACATCACAGATACGCAGTATTTT.

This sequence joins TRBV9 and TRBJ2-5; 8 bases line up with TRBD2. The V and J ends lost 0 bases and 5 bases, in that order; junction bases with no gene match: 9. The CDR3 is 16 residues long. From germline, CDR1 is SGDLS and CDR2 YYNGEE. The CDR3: CASSVADSGTPETQYF. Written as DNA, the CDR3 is TGTGCCAGCAGCGTAGCAGATAGCGGGACACCGGAGACCCAGTACTTC.

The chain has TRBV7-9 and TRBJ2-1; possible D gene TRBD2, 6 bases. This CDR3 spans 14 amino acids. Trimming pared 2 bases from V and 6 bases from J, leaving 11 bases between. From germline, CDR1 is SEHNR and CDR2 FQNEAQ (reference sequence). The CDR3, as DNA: TGTGCCAGCAGCTTAAGCACTAGCACCAATGAGCAGTTCTTC. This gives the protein CASSLSTSTNEQFF.

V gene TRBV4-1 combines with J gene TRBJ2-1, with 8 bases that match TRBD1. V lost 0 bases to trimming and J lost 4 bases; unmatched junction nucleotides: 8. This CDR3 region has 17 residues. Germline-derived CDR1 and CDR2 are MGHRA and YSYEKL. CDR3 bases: TGCGCCAGCAGCCAAGATATAGGGACAGGCACTTACAATGAGCAGTTCTTC. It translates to CASSQDIGTGTYNEQFF.

DNA for the CDR3: TGCGCCAGCAGCCACCCGACAGGGCCTTTATCACCCCTCCACTTT. It yields the protein CASSHPTGPLSPLHF. This chain links TRBV4-1 with TRBJ1-6; 7 nucleotides align to TRBD1. The V segment lost 3 bases and the J segment 10 bases; nucleotides outside the gene matches: 9. The CDR3 totals 15 residues. Germline lookup yields CDR1 MGHRA and CDR2 YSYEKL.

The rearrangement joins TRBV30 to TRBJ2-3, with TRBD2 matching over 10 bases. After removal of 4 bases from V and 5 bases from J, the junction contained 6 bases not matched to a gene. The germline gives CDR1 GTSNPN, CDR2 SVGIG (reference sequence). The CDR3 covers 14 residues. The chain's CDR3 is CAWKLAGVGDTQYF. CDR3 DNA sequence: TGTGCCTGGAAGCTAGCGGGAGTAGGAGATACGCAGTATTTT.

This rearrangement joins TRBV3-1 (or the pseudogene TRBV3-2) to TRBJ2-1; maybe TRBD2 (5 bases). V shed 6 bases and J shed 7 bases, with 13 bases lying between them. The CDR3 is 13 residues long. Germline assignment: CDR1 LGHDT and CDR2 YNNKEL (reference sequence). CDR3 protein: CASRLFGGNEQFF. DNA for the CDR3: TGTGCCAGCAGGCTCTTCGGCGGGAATGAGCAGTTCTTC.

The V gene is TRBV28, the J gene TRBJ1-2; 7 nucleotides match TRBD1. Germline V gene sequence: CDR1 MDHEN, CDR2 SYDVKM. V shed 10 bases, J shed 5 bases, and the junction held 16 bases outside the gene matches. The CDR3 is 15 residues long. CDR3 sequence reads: CANSPGTALFYGYTF. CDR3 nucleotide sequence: TGTGCCAACAGCCCCGGGACAGCGTTGTTTTATGGCTACACCTTC.